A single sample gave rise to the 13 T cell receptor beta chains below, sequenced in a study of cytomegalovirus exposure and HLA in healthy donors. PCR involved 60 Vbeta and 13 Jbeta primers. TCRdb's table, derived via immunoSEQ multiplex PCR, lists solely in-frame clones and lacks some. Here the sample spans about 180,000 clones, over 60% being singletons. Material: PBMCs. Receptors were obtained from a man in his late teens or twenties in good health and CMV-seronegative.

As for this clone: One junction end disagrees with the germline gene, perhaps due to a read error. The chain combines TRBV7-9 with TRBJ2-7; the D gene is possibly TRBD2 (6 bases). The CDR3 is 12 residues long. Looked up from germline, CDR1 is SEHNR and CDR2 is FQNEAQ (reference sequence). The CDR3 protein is CSSSLSGSEQYF. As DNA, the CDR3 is TGTTCCAGCAGCTTGTCCGGGAGCGAGCAGTACTTC.

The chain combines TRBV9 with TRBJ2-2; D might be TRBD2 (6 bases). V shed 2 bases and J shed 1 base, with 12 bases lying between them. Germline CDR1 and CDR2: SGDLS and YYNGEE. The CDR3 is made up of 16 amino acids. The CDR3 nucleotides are TGTGCCAGCAGCGTCCGACTAGGGATGAACACCGGGGAGCTGTTTTTT. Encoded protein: CASSVRLGMNTGELFF.

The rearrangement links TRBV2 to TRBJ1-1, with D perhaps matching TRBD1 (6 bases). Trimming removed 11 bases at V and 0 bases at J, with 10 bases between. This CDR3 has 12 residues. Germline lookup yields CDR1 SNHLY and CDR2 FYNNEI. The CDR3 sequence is CAGRGMNTEAFF. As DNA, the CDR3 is TGTGCCGGGAGGGGGATGAACACTGAAGCTTTCTTT. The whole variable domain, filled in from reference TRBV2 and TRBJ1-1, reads EPEVTQTPSHQVTQMGQEVILRCVPISNHLYFYWYRQILGQKVEFLVSFYNNEISEKSEIFDDQFSVERPDGSNFTLKIRSTKLEDSAMYFCAGRGMNTEAFFGQGTRLTVV.

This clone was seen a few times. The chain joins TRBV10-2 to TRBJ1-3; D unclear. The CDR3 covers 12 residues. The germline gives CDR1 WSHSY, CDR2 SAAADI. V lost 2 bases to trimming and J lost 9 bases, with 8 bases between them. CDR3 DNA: TGCGCCAGCAGTGAGGCTCTAGGCACCATATATTTT. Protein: CASSEALGTIYF.

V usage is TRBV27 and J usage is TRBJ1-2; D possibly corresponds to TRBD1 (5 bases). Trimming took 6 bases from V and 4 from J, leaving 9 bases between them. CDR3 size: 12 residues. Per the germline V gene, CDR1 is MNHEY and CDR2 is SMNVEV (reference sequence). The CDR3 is CASRKGAYGYTF. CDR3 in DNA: TGTGCCAGCAGAAAAGGGGCCTATGGCTACACCTTC.

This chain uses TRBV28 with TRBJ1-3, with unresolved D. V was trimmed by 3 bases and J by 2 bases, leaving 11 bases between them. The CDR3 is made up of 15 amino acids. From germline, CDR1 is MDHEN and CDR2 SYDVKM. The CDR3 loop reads CASSLVGSAGNTIYF. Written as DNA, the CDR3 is TGTGCCAGCAGTTTGGTAGGGAGTGCTGGAAACACCATATATTTT.

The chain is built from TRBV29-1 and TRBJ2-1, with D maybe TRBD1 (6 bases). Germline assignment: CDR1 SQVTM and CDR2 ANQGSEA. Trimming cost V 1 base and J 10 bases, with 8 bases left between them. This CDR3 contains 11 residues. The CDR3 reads CSVEVQGEQFF. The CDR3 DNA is TGCAGCGTTGAAGTTCAGGGGGAGCAGTTCTTC.

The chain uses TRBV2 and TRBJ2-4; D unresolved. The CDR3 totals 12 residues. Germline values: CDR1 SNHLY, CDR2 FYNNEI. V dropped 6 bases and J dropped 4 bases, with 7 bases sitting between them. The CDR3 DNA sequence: TGTGCCAGCAGGTCCCTTAAAAACATTCAGTACTTC. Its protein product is CASRSLKNIQYF.

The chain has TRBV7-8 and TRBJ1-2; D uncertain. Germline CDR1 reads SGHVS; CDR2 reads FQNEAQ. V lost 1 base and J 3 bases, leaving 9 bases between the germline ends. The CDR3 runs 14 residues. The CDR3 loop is CASSLERFYYGYTF. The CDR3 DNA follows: TGTGCCAGCAGCTTAGAGCGGTTTTACTATGGCTACACCTTC.

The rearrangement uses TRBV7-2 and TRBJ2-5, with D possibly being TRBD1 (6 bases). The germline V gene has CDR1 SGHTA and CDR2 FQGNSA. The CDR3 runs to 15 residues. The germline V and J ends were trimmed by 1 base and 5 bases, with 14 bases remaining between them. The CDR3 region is CASSLDGDIVETQYF. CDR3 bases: TGTGCCAGCAGCTTAGATGGGGACATAGTCGAGACCCAGTACTTC.

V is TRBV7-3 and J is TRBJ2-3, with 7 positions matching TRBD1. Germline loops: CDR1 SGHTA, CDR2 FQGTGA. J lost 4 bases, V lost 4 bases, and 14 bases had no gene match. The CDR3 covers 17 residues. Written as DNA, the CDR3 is TGTGCCAGCAGCTCAAGCCTCCGGGACAGTTATTCAGATACGCAGTATTTT. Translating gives CASSSSLRDSYSDTQYF.

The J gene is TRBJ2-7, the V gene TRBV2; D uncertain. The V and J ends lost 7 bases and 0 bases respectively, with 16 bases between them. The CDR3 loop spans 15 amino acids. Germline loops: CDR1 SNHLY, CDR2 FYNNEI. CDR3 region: CASIRWLVSSYEQYF. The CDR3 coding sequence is TGTGCCAGCATCCGTTGGTTGGTGAGCTCCTACGAGCAGTACTTC.

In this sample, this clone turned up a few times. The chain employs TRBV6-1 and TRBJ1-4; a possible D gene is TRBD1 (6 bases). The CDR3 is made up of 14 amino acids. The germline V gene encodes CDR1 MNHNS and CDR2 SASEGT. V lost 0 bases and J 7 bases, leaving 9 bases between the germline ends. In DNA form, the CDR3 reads TGTGCCAGCAGTGAAGCAGGGGGTTTTGAAAAACTGTTTTTT. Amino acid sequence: CASSEAGGFEKLFF.